The 8 T cell receptor beta chains reported below all come from one sample, sequenced in a study of shared clonotypes between healthy human individuals. TCRdb's table, derived via immunoSEQ multiplex PCR, lists solely in-frame clones and lacks some. The sample carries some 500,000 clones, approximately 95% recorded once. Source material: naive CD4+ T cells sorted from blood. Indicated subset: CD45RA+ positively selected. All receptors derive from a woman between 25 and 40 years old in good health.

The chain carries TRBV28 and TRBJ1-3; no clear D. V was pared by 3 bases and J by 4 bases, with 13 bases between. CDR1 and CDR2 from the germline V gene are MDHEN and SYDVKM. The CDR3 sequence is 15 residues long. The CDR3 is CASSFPGIGGNTIYF. CDR3 sequence (DNA): TGTGCCAGCAGTTTCCCTGGAATCGGCGGAAACACCATATATTTT.

V is TRBV28 and J is TRBJ2-7; either TRBD1 or TRBD2 may supply D (5 bases each). CDR3 length: 13 residues. CDR1 and CDR2 from the germline V gene are MDHEN and SYDVKM. Deletions cut 3 bases from V and 2 bases from J, with 8 bases between. Here the CDR3 DNA reads TGTGCCAGCAGTTTGGGGGAGCCCTACGAGCAGTACTTC. It yields the protein CASSLGEPYEQYF.

The V call is TRBV18, the J call TRBJ2-1, with 9 bases matching TRBD2. V lost 1 base and J lost 9; bases outside the gene matches: 16. The length of the CDR3 is 18 residues. Germline lookup yields CDR1 KGHSH and CDR2 LQKENI. The CDR3 is CASSPQSSHLAGPGEQFF. Written as DNA, the CDR3 is TGTGCCAGCTCACCACAGTCCTCCCACCTAGCGGGGCCGGGTGAGCAGTTCTTC.

V gene TRBV4-1 combines with J gene TRBJ2-3; 13 bases agree with TRBD2. J lost 1 base, V lost 4 bases, and 11 bases had no gene match. Germline-derived CDR1 and CDR2 are MGHRA and YSYEKL. The CDR3 sequence is 19 residues long. The CDR3 reads CASSPLGLAGPTRTDTQYF. The CDR3 DNA reads as TGCGCCAGCAGCCCCCTGGGACTAGCGGGACCGACGCGCACAGATACGCAGTATTTT.

The chain carries TRBV2 and TRBJ2-3; possibly TRBD1 for D (5 bases). Trimming left V 6 bases short and J 1 base short, with 17 bases between. Germline loops: CDR1 SNHLY, CDR2 FYNNEI. CDR3 length: 16 amino acids. CDR3 region: CASSGIAGARTDTQYF. For the CDR3, the DNA is TGTGCCAGCAGCGGAATTGCTGGGGCCCGCACAGATACGCAGTATTTT. Full variable domain (outside the CDR3, taken from reference TRBV2 and TRBJ2-3): EPEVTQTPSHQVTQMGQEVILRCVPISNHLYFYWYRQILGQKVEFLVSFYNNEISEKSEIFDDQFSVERPDGSNFTLKIRSTKLEDSAMYFCASSGIAGARTDTQYFGPGTRLTVL.

The chain couples TRBV4-1 to TRBJ2-7; 10 nucleotides align to TRBD1. This CDR3 is 16 amino acids long. V trimming: 4 bases; J trimming: 5 bases; junction bases outside the gene matches: 11. Germline CDR1 reads MGHRA; CDR2 reads YSYEKL. Here the CDR3 DNA reads TGCGCCAGCAGCCCCCTTTTGGACAGGGGGGGTCACGAGCAGTACTTC. Translated, it gives CASSPLLDRGGHEQYF.

The chain employs TRBV20-1 and TRBJ2-1, with D maybe TRBD1 (5 bases). V was pared by 6 bases and J by 10 bases, with 10 bases between. The CDR3 totals 10 residues. In germline, CDR1 is DFQATT, CDR2 SNEGSKA (reference sequence). The CDR3 region has the DNA TGCAGTGCAGTCCAGGGCGAGCAGTTCTTC. This translates into CSAVQGEQFF.

J is TRBJ2-7 and V is TRBV6-5; 8 nucleotides align to TRBD1. Losses at the gene ends were 6 bases for V and 1 base for J; bases not matched to a gene: 8. The CDR3 is 15 residues long. CDR1 and CDR2 (germline): MNHEY, SVGAGI. The CDR3 coding sequence is TGTGCCAGCAGAGAACCTACAGGGGGATCCTACGAGCAGTACTTC. This encodes CASREPTGGSYEQYF.